Shown below are 16 T cell receptor beta chains from a single sample sequenced in a study of T cells after yellow fever vaccination. TCRdb redid the calling of the 5' RACE reads with MiXCR, one entry per CDR3 protein. The table has over 250,000 distinct CDR3 sequences, over 3.5% seen once. The source material was PBMCs, sampled 5 days after the yellow fever booster vaccination. Receptors were obtained from a man between 18 and 29 years old who received the YFV17D yellow fever vaccine.

This clonotype was counted only a few times. The chain couples TRBV4-3 to TRBJ2-3; TRBD2 aligns across 13 bases. Germline assignment: CDR1 LGHNA and CDR2 YSLEER. The CDR3 runs 16 residues. J was trimmed by 4 bases and V by 4 bases; bases with no gene match: 5. In DNA, the CDR3 is TGCGCCAGCAGCCTATCACTAGCGGGGGGGCCAGATACGCAGTATTTT. It codes for CASSLSLAGGPDTQYF.

This clonotype was counted only a few times. The chain is built from TRBV5-1 and TRBJ2-3; TRBD2 aligns across 15 bases. Trimming at V came to 5 bases and at J to 3 bases, leaving 10 bases not matched to a gene. The CDR3 length is 18 residues. Germline V gene lookup returns CDR1 SGHRS and CDR2 YFSETQ. The CDR3 loop reads CASRAAGTSGGNTDTQYF. CDR3 DNA sequence: TGCGCCAGCAGGGCGGCCGGGACTAGCGGGGGGAATACAGATACGCAGTATTTT.

Many counts were recorded for this clonotype. CDR3 sequence reads: CSASAVGETQYF. The CDR3 DNA follows: TGCAGTGCTAGCGCGGTGGGGGAGACCCAGTACTTC. The chain uses TRBV20-1 and TRBJ2-5, with unresolved D. The V gene lost 3 bases and the J gene lost 5 bases, with 10 bases spanning the gap. CDR3 length: 12 amino acids. From germline, CDR1 is DFQATT and CDR2 SNEGSKA (reference sequence).

This clonotype was picked up a small number of times. The chain joins TRBV5-1 to TRBJ1-5; D remains ambiguous. The CDR3 spans 13 residues. Germline CDR1 reads SGHRS; CDR2 reads YFSETQ. The V end lost 4 bases, the J end lost 3 bases, and 8 bases lay between the germline ends. CDR3 protein: CASSPWVNQPQHF. Here the CDR3 DNA reads TGCGCCAGCAGCCCTTGGGTCAATCAGCCCCAGCATTTT.

The chain links TRBV20-1 to TRBJ2-5; maybe TRBD1 (5 bases). The germline V gene has CDR1 DFQATT and CDR2 SNEGSKA (reference sequence). The CDR3 is 16 residues long. Trimming left V 0 bases short and J 1 base short, with 15 bases between. CDR3 nucleotides: TGCAGTGCTAGAGATCCCGGCAGGGATTTCCAAGAGACCCAGTACTTC. It specifies CSARDPGRDFQETQYF.

This clonotype was picked up many times. The rearrangement joins TRBV27 to TRBJ2-1, with a possible D match to TRBD1 (5 bases). Germline lookup yields CDR1 MNHEY and CDR2 SMNVEV (reference sequence). Trimming pared 8 bases from V and 4 bases from J, leaving 18 bases between. The CDR3 is 15 amino acids. The CDR3 DNA reads TGTGCCAGCGCATGGCAGGGCACCTTTTACAATGAGCAGTTCTTC. It specifies CASAWQGTFYNEQFF.

The chain is built from TRBV6-5 and TRBJ1-2; 9 bases fit TRBD1. Germline CDR1 is MNHEY and CDR2 is SVGAGI. This CDR3 contains 14 residues. J lost 5 bases, V lost 6 bases, and 7 bases had no gene match. Here the CDR3 DNA reads TGTGCCAGCAGCATGGGACAGGGTGGTTATGGCTACACCTTC. This translates into CASSMGQGGYGYTF.

The chain is built from TRBV5-1 and TRBJ2-5; 8 nucleotides match TRBD2. The germline gives CDR1 SGHRS, CDR2 YFSETQ. CDR3 length: 15 residues. The junction had 12 bases not matched to a gene; V was cut back by 5 bases and J by 6 bases. The CDR3: CASSQRESSLQTQYF. As DNA, the CDR3 is TGCGCCAGCAGTCAGCGGGAGTCCAGTCTACAGACCCAGTACTTC.

The V and J genes are TRBV30 and TRBJ2-5; weak D call: TRBD2 (6 bases). The germline V and J ends were trimmed by 2 bases and 1 base, with 11 bases remaining between them. This CDR3 has 14 amino acids. Germline V gene data show CDR1 as GTSNPN and CDR2 as SVGIG (reference sequence). The CDR3 DNA is TGTGCCTGGAGTTCCCCGGGGGTCCAAGAGACCCAGTACTTC. Translated: CAWSSPGVQETQYF.

This clonotype occurred many times. This rearrangement joins TRBV20-1 to TRBJ2-7; weak D call: TRBD1 (7 bases). The CDR3 is 15 residues long. With 1 base removed from V and 2 bases from J, the gap between germline ends came to 15 bases. Looked up from germline, CDR1 is DFQATT and CDR2 is SNEGSKA (reference sequence). The CDR3 here is CSARVWGDSPYEQYF. The CDR3, as DNA: TGCAGTGCTAGAGTATGGGGGGACAGCCCCTACGAGCAGTACTTC.

This clonotype was found many times. The CDR3 sequence is CASSPFAPGANVLTF. The CDR3 DNA sequence: TGCGCCAGCAGCCCATTCGCCCCTGGGGCCAACGTCCTGACTTTC. The chain has TRBV5-1 and TRBJ2-6; no clear D. Trimming cost V 4 bases and J 2 bases, with 10 bases left between them. Germline V gene data show CDR1 as SGHRS and CDR2 as YFSETQ. The CDR3 has 15 residues.

This clonotype occurred many times. The chain is built from TRBV5-1 and TRBJ1-2, with unresolved D. CDR3 size: 17 residues. Germline-derived CDR1 and CDR2 are SGHRS and YFSETQ. V was clipped by 0 bases and J by 4 bases, with 19 bases between them. This CDR3 reads CASSLEASVNLPYGYTF. Here the CDR3 DNA reads TGCGCCAGCAGCTTGGAGGCATCAGTCAACCTACCCTATGGCTACACCTTC.

The chain couples TRBV21-1 to TRBJ2-7. TRBV21-1 is reported as a pseudogene. This CDR3 comprises 8 residues. The CDR3, as DNA: TGTGCCAGCAACGAGCAGTACTTC. Encoded protein: CASNEQYF.

This clonotype came up a few times. V is TRBV5-5 and J is TRBJ2-5; no definite D call. The CDR3 loop spans 15 amino acids. V lost 1 base and J 2 bases, leaving 12 bases between the germline ends. Germline loops: CDR1 SGHKS, CDR2 YYEKEE (reference sequence). The CDR3 sequence is CASSLFPQLQETQYF. CDR3 coding DNA: TGTGCCAGCAGCTTGTTTCCACAGCTACAAGAGACCCAGTACTTC. Full variable domain (outside the CDR3, taken from reference TRBV5-5 and TRBJ2-5): DAGVTQSPTHLIKTRGQQVTLRCSPISGHKSVSWYQQVLGQGPQFIFQYYEKEERGRGNFPDRFSARQFPNYSSELNVNALLLGDSALYLCASSLFPQLQETQYFGPGTRLLVL.

Only a few counts were recorded for this clonotype. The chain employs TRBV3-1 and TRBJ2-7, with 7 positions matching TRBD1. The CDR3 is 14 amino acids. The germline gives CDR1 LGHDT, CDR2 YNNKEL (reference sequence). J gave up 6 bases and V 1 base, and 6 bases lay outside the gene matches. As DNA, the CDR3 is TGTGCCAGCAGCCAAGCAGACAGGGACGGCGAGCAGTACTTC. It is translated as CASSQADRDGEQYF.

Only a few counts were recorded for this clonotype. This rearrangement joins TRBV7-9 to TRBJ2-3; 14 positions match TRBD2. The CDR3 sequence is 14 residues long. The germline V gene encodes CDR1 SEHNR and CDR2 FQNEAQ (reference sequence). V gave up 10 bases and J gave up 4 bases; unmatched junction bases: 4. The CDR3 DNA reads TGTGCCACCCCGACTAGCGGGGGGGCAGATACGCAGTATTTT. Its translation is CATPTSGGADTQYF.